This TCR beta chain was recovered during a study of blood T cell repertoires in COVID-19. Study overall: COVID-19 samples collected from the United States, Italy and Spain covered acute and convalescent phases. PBMCs, B-cell-depleted T cells, or T cells were the source of the cDNA or gDNA that made up the material.

Study processing details: Reference gene primer amplification in the assay estimated nucleated cell counts. Profiling relied on immunoSEQ multiplex PCR, and the TCRdb table lists in-frame clones only, not all of them. V and J calls plus clone size are reproduced from that table; the DNA served to infer D and trimming. Altogether 90,000 to 120,000 clones are present, about three quarters being singletons, with the ten largest covering 4% to 4.5%. The CDR3 length is 15 residues. CDR1 is MNHNY, CDR2 SVGAGI, per germline (reference sequence). The J segment lost 6 bases and the V segment lost 6 bases, leaving 8 bases of the junction unmatched.

The chain couples TRBV6-6 to TRBJ2-2; 9 bases line up with TRBD1. Specimen: peripheral blood. The source is a man between 65 and 85 years old with acute or convalescent COVID-19. DNA of the CDR3: TGTGCCAGCAGCTCCACAGGGGGCGAAGCCGGGGAGCTGTTTTTT. Amino acids: CASSSTGGEAGELFF.